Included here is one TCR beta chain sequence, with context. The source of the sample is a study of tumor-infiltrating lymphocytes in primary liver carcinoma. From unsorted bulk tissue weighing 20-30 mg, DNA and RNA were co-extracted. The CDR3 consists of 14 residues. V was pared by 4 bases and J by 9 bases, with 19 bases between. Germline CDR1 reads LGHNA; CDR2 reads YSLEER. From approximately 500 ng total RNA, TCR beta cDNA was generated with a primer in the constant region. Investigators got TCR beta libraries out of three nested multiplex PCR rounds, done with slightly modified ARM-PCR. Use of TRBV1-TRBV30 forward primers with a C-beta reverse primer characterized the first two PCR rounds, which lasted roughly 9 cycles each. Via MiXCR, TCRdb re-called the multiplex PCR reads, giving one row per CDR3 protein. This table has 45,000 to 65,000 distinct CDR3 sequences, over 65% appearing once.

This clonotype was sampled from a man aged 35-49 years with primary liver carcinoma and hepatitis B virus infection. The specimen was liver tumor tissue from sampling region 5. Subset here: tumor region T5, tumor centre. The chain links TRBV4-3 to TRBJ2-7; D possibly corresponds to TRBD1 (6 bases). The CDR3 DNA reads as TGCGCCAGCAGCCTCAAGGACAGCACCTGCGGGCAGTACTTC. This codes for CASSLKDSTCGQYF.